This T cell receptor (beta chain) came from a study of regulatory T cells in long-lasting Graves disease (dated by TCRdb to 2020 to 2023). Concerning the study at large: In the newly diagnosed Graves' disease group, patients had been taking antithyroid drugs for less than 3 months. Patients with persistent Graves' disease were compared with patients with newly diagnosed Graves' disease using TCR sequencing and RNA sequencing of peripheral blood. The study took place in China and was registered as a clinical trial. A total of approximately 35 samples were covered by TCR sequencing, comprising approximately 13 persistent and around 20 newly diagnosed Graves' disease patients. Results and caveats for the whole study, not just this receptor: Sequencing and analysis were limited to the TCR beta chain. A larger number of public clonotypes was shared among persistent patients (2,741) than among newly diagnosed patients (roughly 970). Peripheral blood alone was examined, since thyroid tissue, which constituted the primary lesion, could not be accessed. Persistent Graves' disease patients showed lower TCR Shannon entropy and fewer highly expanded clones than newly diagnosed patients, suggesting clonal expansion. The authors acknowledged the small sample size as a limitation that may reduce accuracy. Persistent disease showed preferential use of TRBV28, TRBJ1-2 and TRBJ2-5, whereas newly diagnosed disease favored TRBV20-1 and TRBJ2-1.

Taken with the paper, the label for time point translates to: newly diagnosed GD, antithyroid drugs for less than 3 months. For both TCR sequencing and RNA sequencing, RNA was extracted from PBMCs using TRIzol. The diagnosis of Graves' disease followed American Thyroid Association guidelines. Recruitment of patients was carried out at an endocrinology department in Xi'an, China. Each patient gave 7 to 9.5 milliliters of peripheral blood, collected in an EDTA anticoagulant tube. PBMCs were isolated by Ficoll Paque Plus density gradient separation without further T cell sorting. An Agilent 2100 Bioanalyzer and agarose gel were used to check RNA quality, and a NanoDrop 2000 was used to measure RNA concentration. Receptor amplification or capture employed multiplex PCR. Sequencing was performed on an Illumina HiSeq 4000. TCR beta libraries were built with iRepertoire HTBI primers and Arm-PCR amplification of CDR3 regions. Gel purification was performed on PCR products prior to sequencing. The authors processed their data as follows. Gene usage analysis of CDR3 amino acid clonotypes relied on the approximately 60 TRBV and 14 TRBJ segments identified across samples. COPE and FqMerger were used to merge filtered high-quality paired reads into contigs. BLAST was used to align contigs to IMGT TRBV, TRBD and TRBJ reference genes, and CDR3 was defined according to IMGT. Any clonotype with a frequency above 0.1% was classified as a highly expanded clone. Shannon entropy was used to measure repertoire diversity, and the Gini coefficient was used to measure V-J evenness. A clonotype found in more than one individual was treated as public. TCRdb reprocessing: public reads trimmed at Q25 with fastp, clones called with MiXCR, in-frame beta chains kept. CDR3 protein sequences are deduplicated, and each keeps its most common genes and DNA. The V and J calls shown here were made by TCRdb, not taken from the authors' results. In this sample the table shows 250,000 or so distinct CDR3 sequences, approximately 18% of which occur a single time. The top ten clones comprise 14% of the sample.

CDR3 length: 12 amino acids, cysteine to phenylalanine. Only the CDR3 part of the read is kept: 36 bases, read in frame from the first base. Based on the germline V gene, the CDR1 and CDR2 sequences are SGHTA and FQGTGA. Cut back by 5 bases and 8 bases, the V and J ends lie 10 bases apart. This clonotype appeared many times. The antigen this receptor binds is unknown. One base away there is no much larger clone; base qualities are not given. The same sample was also studied in work on T cells in Graves' hyperthyroidism and ophthalmopathy. The other study reports the following: A patient counted as having stable Graves' hyperthyroidism if no progression to ophthalmopathy occurred over 18 months of follow-up. Hyperthyroidism patients were newly diagnosed, with disease duration under 2 months, and aged 18 to 65 years. Exclusion was applied to patients with uncontrolled infections, other autoimmune diseases, pregnancy or lactation. Clinical symptoms, serum thyroxine and TRAb, thyroid ultrasound, and orbital computed tomography formed the basis for the diagnoses. For the first round of RT-PCR on the TCR CDR3, the HTBI primer set was used together with the Qiagen OneStep RT-PCR kit. Most expanded thyroid clonotypes (frequency above 0.001) were also detected in blood, a finding suggesting that blood repertoires may reflect thyroid immune responses. A 13 V-J signature model separated ophthalmopathy from stable hyperthyroidism, with about 88% sensitivity and 81% to 83% specificity in cross-validation and 80%/75% in testing. In validation, progression to ophthalmopathy was predicted by the model with around 71% sensitivity and approximately 78% specificity, a median of approximately 6.5 months before onset. To identify TCR V-J signatures that set the groups apart, the researchers used a discovery cohort of 100 patients, made up of under 45 with Graves' ophthalmopathy and some 58 with stable Graves' hyperthyroidism. An independent validation cohort of around 20 hyperthyroidism patients and 17 patients who later progressed to ophthalmopathy tested prospective prediction of ophthalmopathy. The 100 discovery patients were randomly split 7:3 into training and test sets. The study also compared thyroid tissue and blood T-cell repertoires from about 6 Graves' hyperthyroidism patients. Following sampling, methimazole starting at 30 mg daily was given to hyperthyroidism patients, and high-dose intravenous methylprednisolone was given to ophthalmopathy patients. Libraries were constructed in a second round of multiplex PCR, after which size selection and purification were carried out. The libraries were sequenced on an Illumina HiSeq2000 using paired-end 100 bp reads. Raw data were processed with SOAPnuke, discarding reads with adapters, uncalled bases, mean Phred below 15, or no exact constant-primer or identifier match. High-quality paired reads were merged with COPE v1.2.5, and unique nucleotide sequences were defined as clonotypes. MiTCR v1.1 was used to align the clonotypes against IMGT TRBV, TRBD and TRBJ reference segments. Analysis was restricted to V-J combinations with a frequency above 0.0001, which covered about 99% of repertoires. The TCS score was defined as F50 (clonal expansion) divided by E x V (chaos), with BLOSUM62-based TCRdist calculated between CDR3 peptides within each V-J. Welch's t-statistics and random forest reduced fewer than 550 V-J features to under 15, which were used in a naive Bayes classifier (R e1071). No statistical method was used to set the sample size in advance, and investigators knew the group allocation. The paper describes TCR Vbeta CDR3 sequencing of about 140 peripheral blood samples, made up of fewer than 50 ophthalmopathy patients, around 78 hyperthyroidism patients and roughly 17 progressor patients.

This specimen was peripheral blood mononuclear cells (PBMCs), taken at new diagnosis, from a patient treated with antithyroid drugs. The sequence derives from a young woman with Graves disease. Donor details come from another sample of the same person, matched by shared clones. Recombination connected TRBV7-3 to TRBJ2-1; no D gene is confidently identified. The nucleotides read TGTGCCAGCAGCCTAAATAGCCATGAGCAGTTCTTC. It translates as CASSLNSHEQFF.